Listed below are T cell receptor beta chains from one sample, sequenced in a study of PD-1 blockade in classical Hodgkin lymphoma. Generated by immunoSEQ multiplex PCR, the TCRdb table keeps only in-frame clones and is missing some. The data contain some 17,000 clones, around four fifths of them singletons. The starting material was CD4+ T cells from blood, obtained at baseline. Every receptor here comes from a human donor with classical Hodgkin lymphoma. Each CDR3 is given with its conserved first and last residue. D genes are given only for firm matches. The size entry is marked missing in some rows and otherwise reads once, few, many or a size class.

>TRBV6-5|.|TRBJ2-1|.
CASSPVRARYNEQFF
TGTGCCAGCAGCCCTGTCCGGGCCCGCTACAATGAGCAGTTCTTC
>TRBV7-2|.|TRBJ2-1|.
CASSSQGLGFGEQFF
TGTGCCAGCAGCTCACAGGGTCTCGGGTTCGGTGAGCAGTTCTTC
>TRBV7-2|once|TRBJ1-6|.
CASSFGPQDPLHF
TGTGCCAGCAGCTTCGGGCCGCAAGATCCCCTCCACTTT
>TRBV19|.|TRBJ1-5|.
CASSIDNEGQPQHF
TGTGCCAGTAGTATAGATAATGAGGGTCAGCCCCAGCATTTT
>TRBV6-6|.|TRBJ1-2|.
CASSYSDRAYGYTF
TGTGCCAGCAGTTACTCCGACAGAGCCTATGGCTACACCTTC
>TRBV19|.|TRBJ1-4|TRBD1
CASSIAPGTDYNEKLFF
TGTGCCAGTAGTATAGCCCCCGGGACAGACTATAATGAAAAACTGTTTTTT
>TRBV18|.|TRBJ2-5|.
CASSPPGETQYF
TGTGCCAGCTCACCACCGGGAGAGACCCAGTACTTC
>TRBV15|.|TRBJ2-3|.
CATSRVGRSDTQYF
TGTGCCACCAGCAGAGTGGGCAGATCAGATACGCAGTATTTT
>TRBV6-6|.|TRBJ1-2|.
CASSYGGTRGYTF
TGTGCCAGCAGTTACGGGGGGACCCGTGGCTACACCTTC
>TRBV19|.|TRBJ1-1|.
CSIGGFGTEAFF
TGCTCAATCGGGGGATTCGGCACTGAAGCTTTCTTT
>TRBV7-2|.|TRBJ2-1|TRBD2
CASSLRPSGGGYNEQFF
TGTGCCAGCAGCTTGAGGCCTAGCGGGGGTGGTTACAATGAGCAGTTCTTC
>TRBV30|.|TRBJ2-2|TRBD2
CAWSAGTSGAGELFF
TGTGCCTGGAGTGCCGGGACTAGCGGGGCCGGGGAGCTGTTTTTT
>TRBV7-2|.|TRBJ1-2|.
CASSSETVSIYTF
TGTGCCAGCAGCTCAGAGACGGTCTCGATCTACACCTTC
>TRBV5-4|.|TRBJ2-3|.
CASSFGERTDTQYF
TGTGCCAGCAGCTTCGGGGAGCGCACAGATACGCAGTATTTT
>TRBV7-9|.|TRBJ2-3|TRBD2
CASTLSGTTDTQYF
TGTGCCAGCACCCTTAGCGGGACAACAGATACGCAGTATTTT
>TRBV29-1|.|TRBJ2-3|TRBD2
CTLGWGTSGDTQYF
TGCACCTTAGGGTGGGGCACTAGCGGAGATACGCAGTATTTT
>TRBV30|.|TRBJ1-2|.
CAWSTGNYGYTF
TGTGCCTGGAGTACGGGGAACTATGGCTACACCTTC
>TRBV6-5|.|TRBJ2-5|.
CASSYSRPGLGTQYF
TGTGCCAGCAGTTACTCGAGACCAGGGCTTGGAACCCAGTACTTC
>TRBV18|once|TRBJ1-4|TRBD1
CASSSDRGTNEKLFF
TGTGCCAGCTCATCCGACAGGGGAACTAATGAAAAACTGTTTTTT
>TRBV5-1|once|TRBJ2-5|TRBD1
CASSPGTAYQETQYF
TGCGCCAGCAGCCCCGGGACAGCGTACCAAGAGACCCAGTACTTC
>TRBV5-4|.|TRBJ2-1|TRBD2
CASSLSRTSGSNEQFF
TGTGCCAGCAGCTTGAGCCGGACTAGCGGGAGCAATGAGCAGTTCTTC
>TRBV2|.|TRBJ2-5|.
CASASWAQETQYF
TGTGCCAGCGCAAGCTGGGCACAAGAGACCCAGTACTTC
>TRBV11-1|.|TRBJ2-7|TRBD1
CASSLLTGVLYEQYF
TGTGCCAGCAGCTTACTGACAGGGGTCCTCTACGAGCAGTACTTC
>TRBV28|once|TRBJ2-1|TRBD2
CASSPQAGGDNEQFF
TGTGCCAGCAGCCCCCAAGCGGGAGGGGACAATGAGCAGTTCTTC
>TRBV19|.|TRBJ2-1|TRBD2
CASSTPGLARDEQFF
TGTGCCAGTAGTACCCCGGGACTAGCGCGGGATGAGCAGTTCTTC
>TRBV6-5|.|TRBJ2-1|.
CASSYVTGNEQFF
TGTGCCAGCAGTTACGTAACGGGGAATGAGCAGTTCTTC
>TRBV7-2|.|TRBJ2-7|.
CASSSSPGDEQYF
TGTGCCAGCAGCTCGTCCCCAGGGGACGAGCAGTACTTC
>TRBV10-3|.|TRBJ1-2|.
CAIGGGYTF
TGTGCGATCGGAGGCGGCTACACCTTC
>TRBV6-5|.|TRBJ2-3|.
CASSKAGLTDTQYF
TGTGCCAGCAGTAAAGCGGGCCTCACAGATACGCAGTATTTT
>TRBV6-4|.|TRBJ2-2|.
CASSAPRGIERGYTGELFF
TGTGCCAGCAGTGCCCCCCGGGGGATAGAGAGGGGATACACCGGGGAGCTGTTTTTT
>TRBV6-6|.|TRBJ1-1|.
CATTDRPATEAFF
TGTGCCACCACCGACAGGCCGGCCACTGAAGCTTTCTTT
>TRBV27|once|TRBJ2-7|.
CASSRTGTISYEQYF
TGTGCCAGCAGTAGAACCGGGACAATCTCCTACGAGCAGTACTTC
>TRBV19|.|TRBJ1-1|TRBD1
CASSMGQGGPEAFF
TGTGCCAGTAGTATGGGGCAGGGGGGTCCTGAAGCTTTCTTT
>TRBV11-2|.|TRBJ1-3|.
CASSLVRDSGNTIYF
TGTGCCAGCAGCTTAGTGCGGGACTCTGGAAACACCATATATTTT
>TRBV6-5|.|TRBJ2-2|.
CASRRLMNTGELFF
TGTGCCAGCAGGCGACTCATGAACACCGGGGAGCTGTTTTTT
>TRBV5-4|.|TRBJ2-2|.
CASSLAVQGGNTGELFF
TGTGCCAGCAGCTTGGCCGTCCAGGGCGGAAACACCGGGGAGCTGTTTTTT
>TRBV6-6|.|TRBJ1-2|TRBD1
CASLKDRGYGYTF
TGTGCCAGCCTTAAGGACAGGGGCTATGGCTACACCTTC
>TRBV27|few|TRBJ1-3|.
CASSLSGANTGNTIYF
TGTGCCAGCAGTTTGTCGGGGGCCAACACTGGAAACACCATATATTTT
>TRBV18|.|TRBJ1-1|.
CASSNFERLTEAFF
TGTGCCAGCTCAAACTTCGAGCGTTTAACTGAAGCTTTCTTT
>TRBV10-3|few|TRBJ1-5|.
CAISDAGNQPQHF
TGTGCCATCAGTGATGCCGGAAATCAGCCCCAGCATTTT
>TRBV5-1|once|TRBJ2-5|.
CASSLYRAGEGTQYF
TGCGCCAGCAGCTTGTACAGGGCCGGAGAGGGGACCCAGTACTTC
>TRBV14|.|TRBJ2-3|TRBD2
CASSVAGTVRTDTQYF
TGTGCCAGCAGCGTAGCGGGTACCGTTCGCACAGATACGCAGTATTTT
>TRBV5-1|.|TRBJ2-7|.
CASSLAQGIYEQYF
TGCGCCAGCAGCTTGGCCCAGGGAATCTACGAGCAGTACTTC
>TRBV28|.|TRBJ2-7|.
CASSLGLQDAYEQYF
TGTGCCAGCAGTTTAGGTCTCCAGGACGCCTACGAGCAGTACTTC
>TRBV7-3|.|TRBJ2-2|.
CASSLRRPVGRQTGELFF
TGTGCCAGCAGCTTACGAAGGCCTGTCGGGAGACAAACCGGGGAGCTGTTTTTT
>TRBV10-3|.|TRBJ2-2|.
CAITSTGELFF
TGTGCCATCACGAGCACCGGGGAGCTGTTTTTT